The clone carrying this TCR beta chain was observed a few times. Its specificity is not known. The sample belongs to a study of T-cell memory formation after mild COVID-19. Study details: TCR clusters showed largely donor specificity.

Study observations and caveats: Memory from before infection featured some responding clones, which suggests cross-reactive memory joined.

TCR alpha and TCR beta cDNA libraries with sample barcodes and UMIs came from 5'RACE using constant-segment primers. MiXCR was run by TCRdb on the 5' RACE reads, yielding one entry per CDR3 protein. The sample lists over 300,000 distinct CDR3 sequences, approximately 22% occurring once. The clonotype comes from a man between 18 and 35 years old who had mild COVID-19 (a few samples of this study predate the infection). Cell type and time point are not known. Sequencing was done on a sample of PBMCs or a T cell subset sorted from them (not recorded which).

Here the CDR3 DNA reads TGTGCCAGCAGCTCGCGCTGGGGTGGCGCGAACACCGGGGAGCTGTTTTTT. As protein: CASSSRWGGANTGELFF. This chain joins TRBV7-8 and TRBJ2-2; D unresolved. The CDR3 has 17 residues. The V end was cut by 4 bases, the J end by 0 bases, with 15 bases between. CDR1 and CDR2 from the germline V gene are SGHVS and FQNEAQ.